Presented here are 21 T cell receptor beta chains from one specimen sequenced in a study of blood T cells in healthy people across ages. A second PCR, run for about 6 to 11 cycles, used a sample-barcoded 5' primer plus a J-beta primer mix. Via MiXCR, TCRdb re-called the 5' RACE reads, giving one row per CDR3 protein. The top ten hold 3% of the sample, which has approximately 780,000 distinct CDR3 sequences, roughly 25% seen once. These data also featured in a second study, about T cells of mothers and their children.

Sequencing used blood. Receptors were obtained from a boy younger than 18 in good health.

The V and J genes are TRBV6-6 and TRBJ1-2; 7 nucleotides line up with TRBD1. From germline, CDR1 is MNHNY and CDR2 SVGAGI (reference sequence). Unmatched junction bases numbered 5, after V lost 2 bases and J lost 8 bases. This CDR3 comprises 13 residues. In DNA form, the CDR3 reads TGTGCCAGCAGTTACCCCCGACAGGGAGGCTACACCTTC. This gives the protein CASSYPRQGGYTF.

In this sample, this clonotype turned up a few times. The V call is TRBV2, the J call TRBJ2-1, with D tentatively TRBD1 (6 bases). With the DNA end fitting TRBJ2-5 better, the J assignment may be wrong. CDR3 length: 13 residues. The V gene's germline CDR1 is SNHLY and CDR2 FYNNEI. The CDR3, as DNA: TGTGCCAGCAGTGATAACAGGGACGAGACCCAGTACTTC. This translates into CASSDNRDETQYF.

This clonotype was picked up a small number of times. CDR3 bases: TGCAGTGCTAGACAGGTCGGACTAGCGGGCCCCCTGCAAGAGACCCAGTACTTC. Translated, it gives CSARQVGLAGPLQETQYF. The gene calls are TRBV20-1 and TRBJ2-5; 11 bases align to TRBD2. This CDR3 has 18 amino acids. The trim removed 2 bases at V and 2 bases at J, leaving 13 bases unmatched. CDR1 is DFQATT, CDR2 SNEGSKA, per germline (reference sequence).

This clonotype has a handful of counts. The CDR3 coding sequence is TGCGCCAGCAGCCAAGTTCTGGAAGAAAAACTGTTTTTT. Translating it yields CASSQVLEEKLFF. The gene calls are TRBV4-1 and TRBJ1-4; D remains ambiguous. This CDR3 has 13 residues. Germline V gives CDR1 MGHRA, CDR2 YSYEKL. V lost 1 base, J lost 8 bases, and 8 bases lay in between.

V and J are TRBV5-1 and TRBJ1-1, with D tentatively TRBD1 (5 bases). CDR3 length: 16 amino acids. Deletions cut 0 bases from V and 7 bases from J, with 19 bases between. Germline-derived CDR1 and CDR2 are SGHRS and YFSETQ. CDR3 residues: CASSLGLRGQGGEAFF. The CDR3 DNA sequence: TGCGCCAGCAGCTTGGGTTTAAGGGGTCAGGGAGGTGAAGCTTTCTTT.

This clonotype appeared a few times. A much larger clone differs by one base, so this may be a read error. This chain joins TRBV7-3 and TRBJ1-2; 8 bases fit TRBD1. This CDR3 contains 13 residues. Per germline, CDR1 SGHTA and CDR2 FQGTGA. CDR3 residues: CACSLTGEDGYTF. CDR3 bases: TGTGCCTGCAGCTTGACAGGGGAGGATGGCTACACCTTC.

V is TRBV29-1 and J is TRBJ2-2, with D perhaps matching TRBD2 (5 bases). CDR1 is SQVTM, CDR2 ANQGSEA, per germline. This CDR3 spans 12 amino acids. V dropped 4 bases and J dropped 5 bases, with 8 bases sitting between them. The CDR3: CSVVSGTGELFF. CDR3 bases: TGCAGCGTTGTATCGGGAACCGGGGAGCTGTTTTTT.

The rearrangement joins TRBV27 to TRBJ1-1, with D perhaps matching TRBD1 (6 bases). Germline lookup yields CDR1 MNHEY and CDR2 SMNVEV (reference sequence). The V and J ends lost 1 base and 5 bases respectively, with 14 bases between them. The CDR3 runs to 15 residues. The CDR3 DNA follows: TGTGCCAGCAGTTTATGGGGGCGGGGCGGGACTGAAGCTTTCTTT. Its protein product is CASSLWGRGGTEAFF.

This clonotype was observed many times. CDR3 coding DNA: TGTGCCAGCAGTTTGGCCAGGGGGTCTGGGGCCAACGTCCTGACTTTC. It codes for CASSLARGSGANVLTF. The gene calls are TRBV12-3 or TRBV12-4 and TRBJ2-6; 7 nucleotides line up with TRBD1. The CDR3 runs 16 residues. With V trimmed by 3 bases and J by 1 base, 3 bases remained unmatched.

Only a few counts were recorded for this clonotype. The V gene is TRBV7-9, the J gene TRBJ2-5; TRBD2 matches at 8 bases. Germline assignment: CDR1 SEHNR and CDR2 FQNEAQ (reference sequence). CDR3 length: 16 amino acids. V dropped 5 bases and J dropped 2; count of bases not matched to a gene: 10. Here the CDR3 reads CASSLGLRGAQETQYF. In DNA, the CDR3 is TGTGCCAGCAGCCTTGGATTGCGGGGGGCGCAAGAGACCCAGTACTTC.

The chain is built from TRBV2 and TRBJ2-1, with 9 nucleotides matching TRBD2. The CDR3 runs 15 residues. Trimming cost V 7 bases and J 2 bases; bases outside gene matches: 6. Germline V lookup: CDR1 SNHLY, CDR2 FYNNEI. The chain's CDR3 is CASNMAGGAYNEQFF. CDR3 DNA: TGTGCCAGCAATATGGCGGGGGGGGCCTACAATGAGCAGTTCTTC.

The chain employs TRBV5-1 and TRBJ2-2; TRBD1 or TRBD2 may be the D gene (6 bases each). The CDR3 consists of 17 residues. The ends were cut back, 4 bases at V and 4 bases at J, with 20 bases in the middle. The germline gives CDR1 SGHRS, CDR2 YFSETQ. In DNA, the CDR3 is TGCGCCAGCAGCCCGGCATCGACGGGGGCGGGCACCGGGGAGCTGTTTTTT. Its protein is CASSPASTGAGTGELFF.

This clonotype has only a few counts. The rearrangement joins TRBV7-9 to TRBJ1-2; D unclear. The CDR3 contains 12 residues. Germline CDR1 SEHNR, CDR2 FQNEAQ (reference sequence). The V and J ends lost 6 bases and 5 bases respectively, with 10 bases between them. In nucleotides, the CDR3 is TGTGCCAGCAGGAGGGAAGGGTATGGCTACACCTTC. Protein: CASRREGYGYTF.

This CDR3 is CASSLPGTLEGYTF. The CDR3 DNA sequence: TGCGCCAGCAGCTTACCGGGAACTCTGGAGGGCTACACCTTC. The chain carries TRBV5-1 and TRBJ1-2; D call uncertain. V was clipped by 2 bases and J by 8 bases, with 16 bases between them. Germline loops: CDR1 SGHRS, CDR2 YFSETQ. There are 14 residues in the CDR3.

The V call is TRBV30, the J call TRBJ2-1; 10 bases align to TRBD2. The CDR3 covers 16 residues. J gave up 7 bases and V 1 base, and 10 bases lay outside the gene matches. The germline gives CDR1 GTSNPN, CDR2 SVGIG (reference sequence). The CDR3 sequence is CAWSAGGLAGVNEQFF. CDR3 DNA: TGTGCCTGGAGTGCAGGAGGGCTAGCGGGGGTAAATGAGCAGTTCTTC.

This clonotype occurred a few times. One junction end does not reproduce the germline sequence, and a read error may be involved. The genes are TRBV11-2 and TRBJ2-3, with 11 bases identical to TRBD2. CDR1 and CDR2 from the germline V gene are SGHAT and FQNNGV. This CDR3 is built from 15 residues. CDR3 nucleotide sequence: TGTGCCAGCAGTTTAGCGGGGGGGATTGCAGATACGCAGTATTTT. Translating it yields CASSLAGGIADTQYF.

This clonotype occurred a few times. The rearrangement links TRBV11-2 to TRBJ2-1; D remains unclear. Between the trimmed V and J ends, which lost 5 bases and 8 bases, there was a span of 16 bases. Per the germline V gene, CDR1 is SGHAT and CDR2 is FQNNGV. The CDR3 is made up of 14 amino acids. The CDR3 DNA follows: TGTGCCAGCAGCCCCTCCACCAGACCCCATGAGCAGTTCTTC. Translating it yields CASSPSTRPHEQFF.

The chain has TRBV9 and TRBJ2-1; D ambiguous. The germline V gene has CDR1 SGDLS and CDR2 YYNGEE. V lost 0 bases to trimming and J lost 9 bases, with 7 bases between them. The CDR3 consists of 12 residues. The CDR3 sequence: CASSVVPTEQFF. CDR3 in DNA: TGTGCCAGCAGCGTAGTGCCCACTGAGCAGTTCTTC.

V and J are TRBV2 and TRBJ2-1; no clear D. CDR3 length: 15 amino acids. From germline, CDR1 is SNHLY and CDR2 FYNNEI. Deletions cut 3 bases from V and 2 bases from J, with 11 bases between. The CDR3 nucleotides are TGTGCCAGCAGTGAGTCCCGGGCCACCTACAATGAGCAGTTCTTC. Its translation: CASSESRATYNEQFF.

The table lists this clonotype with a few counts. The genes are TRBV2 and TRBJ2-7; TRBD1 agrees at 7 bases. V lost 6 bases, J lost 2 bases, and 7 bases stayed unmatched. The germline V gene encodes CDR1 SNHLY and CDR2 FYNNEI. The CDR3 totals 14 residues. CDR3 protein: CASSPQGGPYEQYF. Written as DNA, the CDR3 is TGTGCCAGCAGCCCGCAAGGGGGCCCCTACGAGCAGTACTTC.

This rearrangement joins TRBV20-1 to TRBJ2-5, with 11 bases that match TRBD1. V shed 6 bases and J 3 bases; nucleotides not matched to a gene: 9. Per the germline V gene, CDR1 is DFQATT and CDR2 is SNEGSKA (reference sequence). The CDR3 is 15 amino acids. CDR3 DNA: TGCAGTGCGGGACAGGGGGTGCCCATTGAAGAGACCCAGTACTTC. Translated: CSAGQGVPIEETQYF.